The rows below give T cell receptor beta chains drawn from one sample of a study of blood T cell repertoires in COVID-19. The assay was immunoSEQ multiplex PCR, and TCRdb's table has in-frame clones only and misses some. The sample shows under 40,000 clones, around nine tenths of them seen only once. The sample comprised peripheral blood. The source is a man between 70 and 80 years old with active COVID-19. The CDR3 runs from the conserved cysteine through the conserved F or W. A D gene is named only where the DNA matches it firmly. Size is omitted from some rows. Given values are once, few, many or a class for expanded clones.

cdr3_aa cdr3_nt j_call v_call clone_size d_call
CATSSPLAGTDTQYF TGTGCCACCAGCAGCCCACTAGCGGGCACAGATACGCAGTATTTT TRBJ2-3 TRBV15 NA TRBD2
CASRKTSGHSYEQYF TGTGCCAGCAGGAAGACTAGCGGCCACTCCTACGAGCAGTACTTC TRBJ2-7 TRBV2 NA TRBD2
CASSNGQGGYGYTF TGTGCCAGCAGTAACGGACAGGGAGGCTATGGCTACACCTTC TRBJ1-2 TRBV6-5 once TRBD1
CASSLFGVEYEQYF TGTGCCAGCAGCTTATTCGGGGTGGAATACGAGCAGTACTTC TRBJ2-7 TRBV7-8 NA NA
CATSELRQGPPLNQPQHF TGTGCCACCAGTGAGCTCCGACAGGGCCCCCCCCTCAATCAGCCCCAGCATTTT TRBJ1-5 TRBV24-1 once TRBD1
CASSSSKLAVPYNEQFF TGTGCCAGCAGCTCAAGCAAACTAGCGGTTCCCTACAATGAGCAGTTCTTC TRBJ2-1 TRBV7-9 NA TRBD2
CASSQPGGGTNEKLFF TGCGCCAGCAGCCAACCGGGGGGTGGCACTAATGAAAAACTGTTTTTT TRBJ1-4 TRBV4-1 NA NA
CSVKTSFDQPQHF TGCAGCGTGAAGACTAGTTTTGATCAGCCCCAGCATTTT TRBJ1-5 TRBV29-1 NA NA
CASSNLRYEQYF TGTGCCAGCAGTAACCTGCGGTACGAGCAGTACTTC TRBJ2-7 TRBV6-6 NA NA
CASSRGQGQETQYF TGTGCCAGCAGCCGCGGACAGGGGCAAGAGACCCAGTACTTC TRBJ2-5 TRBV4-2 NA TRBD1
CATSEGPWGSETQYF TGTGCCACCAGTGAAGGTCCGTGGGGCTCGGAGACCCAGTACTTC TRBJ2-5 TRBV24-1 NA NA
CASSLSGTLGDKLFF TGCGCCAGCAGCCTCTCCGGGACATTGGGAGACAAACTGTTTTTT TRBJ1-4 TRBV4-3 NA NA
CASTHLGVGARNEQFF TGTGCCAGTACCCATTTAGGGGTGGGGGCGAGGAATGAGCAGTTCTTC TRBJ2-1 TRBV19 NA NA
CASSFGGAREKLFF TGTGCCAGCAGTTTTGGGGGGGCTCGAGAAAAACTGTTTTTT TRBJ1-4 TRBV28 NA NA
CASSPNYRNYGYTF TGTGCCAGCTCACCAAACTACAGGAACTATGGCTACACCTTC TRBJ1-2 TRBV18 NA NA
CASSSRETQYF TGTGCCAGCAGCTCCCGAGAGACCCAGTACTTC TRBJ2-5 TRBV11-2 NA NA
CSVGGTKLDTQYF TGCAGCGTCGGAGGGACTAAGCTAGATACGCAGTATTTT TRBJ2-3 TRBV29-1 once TRBD2
CASSQGISGLAGSEQFF TGTGCCAGCAGCCAGGGAATTTCAGGACTAGCGGGCAGTGAGCAGTTCTTC TRBJ2-1 TRBV3-1/TRBV3-2 medium-sized TRBD2
CASSPGGESYNEQFF TGTGCCAGCAGCCCCGGGGGAGAATCCTACAATGAGCAGTTCTTC TRBJ2-1 TRBV7-3 NA NA
CASSLVAGNTGELFF TGTGCCAGCAGCTTAGTGGCAGGGAACACCGGGGAGCTGTTTTTT TRBJ2-2 TRBV11-2 NA NA
CASSGGTGELFF TGTGCCAGCTCTGGCGGGACCGGGGAGCTGTTTTTT TRBJ2-2 TRBV28 NA NA
CASSTALSSYNEQFF TGTGCCAGCAGCACCGCTCTGAGCTCCTACAATGAGCAGTTCTTC TRBJ2-1 TRBV7-2 NA NA
CASSPRKSSYNSPLHF TGTGCCAGCTCACCACGTAAGAGCTCCTATAATTCACCCCTCCACTTT TRBJ1-6 TRBV18 NA NA
CSVEPTLGANVLTF TGCAGCGTTGAGCCTACTCTCGGGGCCAACGTCCTGACTTTC TRBJ2-6 TRBV29-1 NA NA
CSAGTGFPYEQYF TGCAGCGCCGGGACAGGGTTTCCCTACGAGCAGTACTTC TRBJ2-7 TRBV29-1 NA TRBD1
CASSTTSGTYGSSYNEQFF TGCGCCAGCAGCACCACTAGCGGGACCTATGGAAGCTCCTACAATGAGCAGTTCTTC TRBJ2-1 TRBV5-1 NA TRBD2
CASSMDGPSGGDNEQFF TGTGCCAGTAGTATGGACGGGCCTAGCGGGGGAGACAATGAGCAGTTCTTC TRBJ2-1 TRBV19 NA TRBD2
CSVGTGGFRTDTQYF TGCAGCGTTGGGACAGGGGGCTTTCGGACAGATACGCAGTATTTT TRBJ2-3 TRBV29-1 once TRBD1
CASSAQGALHTDTQYF TGTGCCAGTAGTGCACAGGGGGCGCTTCACACAGATACGCAGTATTTT TRBJ2-3 TRBV19 few TRBD1
CASSKGQILAKNIQYF TGTGCCAGCAGTAAAGGACAGATTCTAGCCAAAAACATTCAGTACTTC TRBJ2-4 TRBV6-2/TRBV6-3 NA NA
CASSLAGSGRAPEQYF TGCGCCAGCAGCTTGGCGGGTAGCGGGAGGGCACCCGAGCAGTACTTC TRBJ2-7 TRBV5-1 once TRBD2
CASSQGFAGAYNEQFF TGCGCCAGCAGCCAAGGATTTGCGGGGGCCTACAATGAGCAGTTCTTC TRBJ2-1 TRBV4-3 NA TRBD2
CASRLADLAAWYQETQYF TGTGCAAGTCGCTTAGCGGATCTAGCGGCGTGGTACCAAGAGACCCAGTACTTC TRBJ2-5 TRBV12-2 NA NA
CASSFQGAHEQYF TGTGCCAGCAGCTTCCAGGGGGCCCACGAGCAGTACTTC TRBJ2-7 TRBV5-4 few TRBD1
CASINEGNSNQPQHF TGTGCCAGTATTAATGAGGGAAATAGCAATCAGCCCCAGCATTTT TRBJ1-5 TRBV19 NA NA
CASSLHQGTGELFF TGTGCCAGCAGTTTGCACCAGGGCACCGGGGAGCTGTTTTTT TRBJ2-2 TRBV28 once NA
CASSPSFASGTSGTYNEQFF TGTGCCAGCAGTCCCAGTTTTGCGTCCGGGACTAGCGGGACCTACAATGAGCAGTTCTTC TRBJ2-1 TRBV6-2/TRBV6-3 NA TRBD2
CATSDLPAAGGLAYTQYF TGTGCCACCAGTGACCTACCAGCAGCGGGAGGGCTGGCATATACGCAGTATTTT TRBJ2-3 TRBV24-1 NA TRBD2
CASSYPSRNTEAFF TGTGCCAGCAGTTACCCCTCGAGGAACACTGAAGCTTTCTTT TRBJ1-1 TRBV6-2/TRBV6-3 NA NA
CASSLGGVYEQYF TGTGCCAGCAGTTTAGGGGGAGTTTACGAGCAGTACTTC TRBJ2-7 TRBV12-3/TRBV12-4 NA NA
CASSLALGANTGELFF TGTGCCAGCAGCTTAGCGCTTGGGGCCAACACCGGGGAGCTGTTTTTT TRBJ2-2 TRBV7-8 NA NA
CASSHSNRGSGTEAFF TGCGCCAGCAGCCATAGCAACAGGGGATCGGGCACTGAAGCTTTCTTT TRBJ1-1 TRBV5-1 NA TRBD1
CASSQLGATGNQPQHF TGCGCCAGCAGCCAATTAGGAGCTACCGGGAATCAGCCCCAGCATTTT TRBJ1-5 TRBV4-1 NA NA
CASSQGPGGPDEQYF TGTGCCAGCAGCCAAGGACCGGGGGGGCCGGACGAGCAGTACTTC TRBJ2-7 TRBV4-2 few TRBD2